This T cell receptor beta chain was documented in a study of T cell responses to AZD1222 COVID-19 vaccine (dated by TCRdb to the early 2020s). With regard to the full study: AZD1222 recipients whose second dose came at about 4 weeks and those whose second dose came at about 12 weeks were combined into one group, since spike-specific TCR depth and breadth did not differ between the two schedules. TCR sequencing covered 233 trial participants: 200 to 220 given two doses of AZD1222 and around 26 given two doses of MenACWY control vaccine. Enrollment into the trials was organized by age into subgroups of 18-55, 56-69 and 70-plus years, and those subgroups contained roughly 150, 30 and 60 TCR-sequenced participants, respectively.

What the authors observed across the whole study: Most participants were white British and females outnumbered males, and the authors suggested that clonal diversity may have been underestimated. After two AZD1222 doses, spike-specific TCR breadth and depth were significantly higher than at day 0 and than in MenACWY recipients. Conclusions about previously exposed vaccinees are limited, since just five to seven AZD1222 recipients were seropositive for SARS-CoV-2 at baseline. Because no day 14 peak-response samples were available, the repertoires could be characterized only after the peak T cell response. The 56-69-year group was small, and its depth increase did not reach significance, likely because of low power. Vaccine-associated CD4 TCRs spanned the whole spike protein, with dominant responses in regions 160-218 and 743-854. Reportedly, almost half of the unique spike-specific TCRs recognized epitopes lying outside the regions that are mutated in the B.1.351 and B.1.1.7 variants.

A word on this clone: Its antigen remains unidentified. Per-base qualities were not stored, and no clone one base away is much larger.

What this sample's time point label stands for: baseline before first vaccination. Vaccinee samples were obtained from the UK trials COV001 and COV002, which included a single-blind randomized controlled phase 2/3 trial of AZD1222 (ChAdOx1 nCoV-19) in healthy adults. For TCRbeta chain sequencing, PBMC samples from trial participants were taken at day 0 and at day 28 after the second dose. The CDR3 regions of human TCRbeta chains were analyzed by immunosequencing. Under the source paper's analysis protocol: Repertoire TCRs were checked for matches against a reference library of SARS-CoV-2-specific TCRs that had been generated using the MIRA antigen-specificity platform. Breadth meant the fraction of unique TCRs that were SARS-CoV-2-associated, whereas depth meant the fraction of total T cells that were SARS-CoV-2-associated. Using the MIRA data, each spike-specific TCR was mapped to the spike region that the TCR reacts to and placed in a CD4 or CD8 class. Log10-transformed breadth and depth values were compared by one-way ANOVA with Sidak's multiple comparisons tests. The source is immuneACCESS, and TCRdb retained only in-frame sequences with V and J called. Part of the clones is not carried over; for the studies checked, unresolved V genes explain less than half of this, and the remainder is unexplained. V and J calls plus clone size are reproduced from that table; the DNA served to infer D and trimming. The sample contains around 63,000 clones, over 75% of them found a single time. The ten largest make up roughly a fifth of the sample.

From cysteine to phenylalanine, the CDR3 is 18 amino acids long. CDR3 DNA only is kept here, 54 bases in frame from base 1. Trimming removed 3 bases from V and 6 bases from J; the gene matches leave 15 bases unexplained. Via the germline V gene (reference sequence), CDR1 is SGHNT and CDR2 YYREEE. This sample comprised peripheral blood, obtained on day 0 of AZD1222 vaccination. The chain uses TRBV5-4 and TRBJ2-2, with 9 bases in between that match TRBD1. This clonotype was sampled from an adult in good health. The CDR3 corresponds to CASSSPSGGQGSSGELFF. The DNA reads as follows: TGTGCCAGCAGCTCACCCTCGGGGGGACAGGGTAGTTCCGGGGAGCTGTTTTTT.